The present T cell receptor beta chain was sequenced within a study of OX40 agonist ivuxolimab in advanced cancers. Study-wide background: Among those enrolled, mean age was about 60 years (range roughly 23 to 85) and 82.7% were male.

Collection of blood occurred at baseline, at cycle 4 day 1, and at cycle 7 day 1. The CDR3 extends over 13 amino acids. The V gene lost 3 bases and the J gene lost 8 bases, with 12 bases spanning the gap. Germline V lookup: CDR1 SGDLS, CDR2 YYNGEE. Measured with immunoSEQ multiplex PCR; TCRdb has only the in-frame clones, and not every one. The table includes tens of thousands of clones, 75% to 95% detected once. This receptor was obtained from an adult with an advanced solid tumor such as melanoma, head and neck, liver or kidney cancer. The chain recombines TRBV9 with TRBJ2-1; TRBD2 is a possible D gene (5 bases). The sample in question was CD4+ or CD8+ T cells sorted from blood, obtained in a trial of the OX40 agonist ivuxolimab. This chain's CDR3 is CASSAQRDHEQFF. Here the CDR3 DNA reads TGTGCCAGCAGCGCGCAGAGGGATCATGAGCAGTTCTTC.